Sequencing of this T cell receptor (beta chain) was carried out in a study of blood T cell repertoires in COVID-19. In this sample, this clone turned up a few times. The germline CDR1 and CDR2 sequences are SGHNT and YENEEA. The CDR3 is made up of 15 amino acids. V lost 7 bases to trimming and J lost 3 bases; unmatched junction nucleotides: 8. Profiled with immunoSEQ multiplex PCR; TCRdb holds only in-frame clones, not every one. The table includes around 120,000 clones, over 65% detected once. Sequencing used peripheral blood. This TCR was recovered from a human donor with acute or convalescent COVID-19. The donor label of this sample is uncertain. The gene calls are TRBV11-3 and TRBJ1-5; TRBD1 matches 8 bases. Written as DNA, the CDR3 is TGTGCCAGCATCTTTTGGGACAGGTCCAATCAGCCCCAGCATTTT. It yields the protein CASIFWDRSNQPQHF.